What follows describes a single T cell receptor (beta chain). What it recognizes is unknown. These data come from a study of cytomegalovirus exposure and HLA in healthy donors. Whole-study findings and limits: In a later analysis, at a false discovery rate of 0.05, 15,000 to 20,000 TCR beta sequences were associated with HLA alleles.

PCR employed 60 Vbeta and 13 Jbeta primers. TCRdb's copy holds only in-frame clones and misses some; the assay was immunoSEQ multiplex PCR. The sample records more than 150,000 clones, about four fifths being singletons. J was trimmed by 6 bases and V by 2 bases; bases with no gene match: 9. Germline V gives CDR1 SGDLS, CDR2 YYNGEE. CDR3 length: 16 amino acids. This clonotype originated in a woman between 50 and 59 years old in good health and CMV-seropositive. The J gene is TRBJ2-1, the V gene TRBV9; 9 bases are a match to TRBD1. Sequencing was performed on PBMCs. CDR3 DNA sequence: TGTGCCAGCAGCGTCCATACAGGGGGCAAGGGCAATGAGCAGTTCTTC. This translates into CASSVHTGGKGNEQFF.